These T cell receptor beta chains were read from a single sample in a study of shared clonotypes between healthy human individuals. Generated by immunoSEQ multiplex PCR, the TCRdb table keeps only in-frame clones and is missing some. The sample records over 2 million clones, about 95% being singletons. The sample comprised naive CD8+ T cells sorted from blood. These receptors came from a man between 18 and 29 years old in good health. The CDR3 runs from the conserved cysteine through the conserved F or W. The D gene is left open where the match is weak. The size entry is marked missing in some rows and otherwise reads once, few, many or a size class.

V	D	J	size	CDR3	DNA
TRBV5-1	-	TRBJ1-1	-	CASSLWLNTEAFF	TGCGCCAGCAGCTTGTGGCTCAACACTGAAGCTTTCTTT
TRBV5-6	-	TRBJ2-7	-	CASSLGQGITYEQYF	TGTGCCAGCAGCTTGGGGCAGGGGATCACCTACGAGCAGTACTTC
TRBV19	-	TRBJ2-7	-	CASSTAGRDYEQYF	TGTGCCAGTAGTACTGCCGGTCGGGACTACGAGCAGTACTTC
TRBV5-6	-	TRBJ2-3	-	CASSSDFSTDTQYF	TGTGCCAGCAGCTCGGACTTCAGCACAGATACGCAGTATTTT
TRBV7-9	-	TRBJ2-5	once	CASSKPGLTGPQETQYF	TGTGCCAGCAGCAAACCTGGACTTACCGGTCCCCAAGAGACCCAGTACTTC
TRBV11-2	-	TRBJ1-1	-	CASSLGSPVNTEAFF	TGTGCCAGCAGCTTGGGGAGCCCAGTGAACACTGAAGCTTTCTTT
TRBV4-1	-	TRBJ2-7	-	CASSQAYARLGDYEQYF	TGCGCCAGCAGCCAAGCCTACGCCCGTCTAGGGGACTACGAGCAGTACTTC
TRBV9	TRBD2	TRBJ2-1	-	CASSVMSGSLNEQFF	TGTGCCAGCAGCGTAATGAGCGGGAGCCTCAATGAGCAGTTCTTC
TRBV5-1	TRBD1	TRBJ2-7	-	CASSPTPVGDRGYPSWSYEQYF	TGCGCCAGCAGCCCAACCCCGGTGGGGGACAGGGGGTATCCCTCTTGGTCCTACGAGCAGTACTTC
TRBV13	-	TRBJ2-3	once	CASSPTGTDTQYF	TGTGCCAGCAGCCCCACCGGCACAGATACGCAGTATTTT